The following is a T cell receptor beta chain sequence with its context. The antigen it binds to is not known. One base away there is no much larger clone; base qualities are not given. Trimming takes 8 bases off V and 0 bases off J; junction bases not matched to a gene: 7. CDR1 and CDR2 are drawn from the germline V gene: MDHEN, SYDVKM. Spanning cysteine to phenylalanine, the CDR3 consists of 14 amino acids. Only CDR3 DNA remains: 42 bases, in frame from the first base. This sample was taken from a study of shared clonotypes between healthy human individuals (dated by TCRdb to about 2020). With respect to the entire study: The cohort comprised two women and a few men aged 18 to 49 years. Per donor, three plates each were used for CD4 naive and CD4 memory, two for CD8 naive, and one for CD8 memory. The study deeply sequenced blood TCR repertoires of five healthy adults to estimate repertoire size and the extent of clonotype sharing between individuals. Different laboratories and diverse techniques were used to prepare libraries and sequence TCR repertoires, to increase sequencing depth and limit assay-specific biases. Per donor, leukapheresis produced somewhere between about 0.94 and 9 billion PBMCs.

Donors were healthy HIV-negative adults with no recently reported acute infections or vaccinations. Every donor was a Caucasian adult residing in Nashville, Tennessee, USA. CD4+ T cells were enriched by magnetic negative selection, after which naive cells were positively selected on CD45RA and the negative fraction was taken as the memory subset. Blood was collected by leukapheresis, and PBMCs were isolated by Ficoll-Histopaque density gradient centrifugation and then cryopreserved in liquid nitrogen vapor phase. Analytical flow cytometry was used to check the purity and quantity of every magnetically sorted T cell population. From each sorted fraction, genomic DNA was isolated and quantified by UV absorbance on a Nanodrop 2000c. TCR CDR3 regions were amplified from genomic DNA by multiplex PCR using the deep immunoSEQ assay. Genomic DNA extracted from each cell subset was distributed evenly over all wells of several immunoSEQ 96-well plates, and each plate served as one replicate. Each replicate PCR for sorted subsets received approximately 220 ng genomic DNA, equal to roughly 33,000 T cell genomes. Purified libraries were quantified with a Qubit 3.0 fluorometer, sized on a Bioanalyzer 2100, and re-quantified with the KAPA Library Quantification kit. Each immunoSEQ 96-well plate was sequenced on its own single-read 150-cycle Illumina NextSeq 550 flow cell. Processing in the source paper ran as follows. Because only junctional sequences without quality scores were contained in the immunoSEQ output, filtering matching that applied to full-length reads could not be performed. Sequences were annotated with PyIR, a Python wrapper for IgBLAST v1.9, using IMGT germline references to assign V/J genes and CDR3. Reads were removed for weak V/J assignments (E-value above 1e-6), missing CDR3, stop codons, out-of-frame junctions, or ambiguous translated residues. V3J clonotypes were defined as sequences sharing an identical inferred V gene, J gene, and CDR3 amino acid sequence. Percentage overlap between repertoires was calculated by dividing the number of shared unique clonotypes by the size of the smaller repertoire. Richness of each repertoire was evaluated using RTK rarefaction, the Chao1 estimator, and Recon v2.1 estimates of unobserved clonotypes. Generation probabilities for all TCRbeta clonotypes obtained by the gDNA method from a few donors were computed using OLGA. Not all clones reach the TCRdb copy of this immuneACCESS table, which keeps in-frame sequences only. Checked studies attribute under half of the gap to unresolved V genes and leave the rest unexplained. The V and J calls and clone size were taken over from that table, and D and trimming were inferred from the DNA. This sample lists approximately 1.4 million clones; around 98% were detected once. The ten most abundant clones make up less than 0.55% of the sample.

Study-wide conclusions, independent of this receptor: Naive subsets generally had larger estimated clonotype richness than memory subsets did. Sampling was limited to blood, and TCR repertoires in tissue likely differ from TCR repertoires in blood. The genetic and exposure-history diversity represented was limited by the small number of donors. Even with the large sequencing depth, rarefaction of the sorted-subset datasets indicated that sequencing was incomplete. Compared with non-shared clonotypes, clonotypes shared by all four sorted-subset donors had higher generation probabilities. Roughly 5.2% of naive CD4, 3.5% of naive CD8, about 2.1% of memory CD4, and 0.35% to 0.5% of memory CD8 clonotypes were shared across a few donors. Pairwise subsampling led to the expectation that sequencing depth would affect the degree of clonotype sharing among donors.

The chain is assembled from TRBV28 and TRBJ2-7; 7 junctional bases match TRBD2. The source is a young man in good health. Input material: naive CD4+ T cells sorted from blood. The cell subset or site label for this specimen denotes: CD45RA+ positively selected. The DNA sequence reads TGTGCCAGCGCCCCTAGCGGTAGCTCCTACGAGCAGTACTTC. Protein translation: CASAPSGSSYEQYF. Reference TRBV28 and TRBJ2-7 genes cover what lies past the CDR3, so the full variable domain is DVKVTQSSRYLVKRTGEKVFLECVQDMDHENMFWYRQDPGLGLRLIYFSYDVKMKEKGDIPEGYSVSREKKERFSLILESASTNQTSMYLCASAPSGSSYEQYFGPGTRLTVT.